This entry concerns a single T cell receptor (beta chain). Its specificity is unknown. Assay: immunoSEQ multiplex PCR; the TCRdb copy retains only in-frame clones and omits some. Altogether more than 35,000 clones are present, about 96% being singletons, with the ten largest covering roughly 7%. The data were taken from a study of T cells in tuberculosis. Study observations and caveats: Active tuberculosis cases were adults; controls were adolescents.

V was shortened by 0 bases and J by 8 bases, with 13 bases between the two germline ends. This CDR3 has 14 amino acids. CDR1 is KGHSH and CDR2 is LQKENI in the germline V gene. Sequenced: PBMCs. The receptor was isolated from a donor aged 5-35 years with latent tuberculosis or without tuberculosis infection. This chain joins TRBV18 and TRBJ1-2, with D tentatively TRBD1 (6 bases). Written as DNA, the CDR3 is TGTGCCAGCTCACCACCGGGAGGGGGGCGCGGCTACACCTTC. This gives the protein CASSPPGGGRGYTF. The variable domain in full, completed from reference TRBV18 and TRBJ1-2, reads NAGVMQNPRHLVRRRGQEARLRCSPMKGHSHVYWYRQLPEEGLKFMVYLQKENIIDESGMPKERFSAEFPKEGPSILRIQQVVRGDSAAYFCASSPPGGGRGYTFGSGTRLTVV.